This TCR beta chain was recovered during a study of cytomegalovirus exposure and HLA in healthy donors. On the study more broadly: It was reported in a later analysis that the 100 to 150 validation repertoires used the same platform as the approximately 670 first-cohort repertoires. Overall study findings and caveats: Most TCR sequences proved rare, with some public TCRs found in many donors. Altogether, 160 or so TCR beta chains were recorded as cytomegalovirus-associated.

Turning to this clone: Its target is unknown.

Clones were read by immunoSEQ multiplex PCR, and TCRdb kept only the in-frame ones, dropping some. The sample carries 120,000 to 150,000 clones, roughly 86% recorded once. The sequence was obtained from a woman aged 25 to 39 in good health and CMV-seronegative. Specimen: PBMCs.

The CDR3 DNA sequence: TGTGCCAGCAGAAAGAGACAGGGGACTAGCACAGATACGCAGTATTTT. Its translation: CASRKRQGTSTDTQYF. V gene TRBV2 combines with J gene TRBJ2-3, with TRBD1 matching over 8 bases. CDR3 length: 16 residues. V dropped 6 bases and J dropped 0; count of bases not matched to a gene: 8. From germline, CDR1 is SNHLY and CDR2 FYNNEI.